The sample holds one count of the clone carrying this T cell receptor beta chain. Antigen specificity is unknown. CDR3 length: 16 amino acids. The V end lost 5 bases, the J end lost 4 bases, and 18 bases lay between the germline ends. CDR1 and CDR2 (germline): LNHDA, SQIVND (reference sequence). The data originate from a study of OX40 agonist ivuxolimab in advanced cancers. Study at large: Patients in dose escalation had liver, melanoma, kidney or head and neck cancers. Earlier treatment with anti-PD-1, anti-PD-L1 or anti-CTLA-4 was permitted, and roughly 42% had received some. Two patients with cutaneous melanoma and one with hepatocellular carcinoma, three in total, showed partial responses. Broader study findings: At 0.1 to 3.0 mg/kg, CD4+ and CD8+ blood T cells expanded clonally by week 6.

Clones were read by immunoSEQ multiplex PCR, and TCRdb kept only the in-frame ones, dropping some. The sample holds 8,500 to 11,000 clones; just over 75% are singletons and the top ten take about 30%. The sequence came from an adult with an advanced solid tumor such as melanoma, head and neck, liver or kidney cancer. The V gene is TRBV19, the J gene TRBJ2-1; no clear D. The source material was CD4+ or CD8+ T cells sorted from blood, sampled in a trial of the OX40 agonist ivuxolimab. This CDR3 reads CASSPPFLENYNEQFF. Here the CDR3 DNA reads TGTGCCAGTAGTCCCCCGTTTTTGGAGAATTACAATGAGCAGTTCTTC.